The present entry profiles one T cell receptor beta chain with its context. Its target is not known. The V end was cut by 0 bases, the J end by 5 bases, with 13 bases between. The germline gives CDR1 LNHNV, CDR2 YYDKDF (reference sequence). The CDR3 is made up of 15 amino acids. Measured with immunoSEQ multiplex PCR; TCRdb has only the in-frame clones, and not every one. The sample yields tens of thousands of clones, roughly 54% seen once. The data originate from a study of cytotoxic CD8 clonotypes in ibrutinib-treated CLL. General study points: There were differences in sampling times between sustained-remission and progressing patients. Clonality was higher at baseline than in age-matched healthy donors and tracked circulating CD8+ T-cell counts.

The sequenced sample was PBMCs, obtained at disease progression, from a patient treated with ibrutinib. The chain joins TRBV15 to TRBJ1-1, with D perhaps matching TRBD1 (5 bases). This receptor was identified in a human donor with chronic lymphocytic leukemia. CDR3 in DNA: TGTGCCACCAGCAGAGACCTAGCGGGGGGGACTGAAGCTTTCTTT. This gives the protein CATSRDLAGGTEAFF.